This TCR beta chain was recorded in a study of cytomegalovirus exposure and HLA in healthy donors. Study-level findings and limits: TCR beta V- and J-gene trimming was later associated with a missense DCLRE1C variant.

PCR was performed using 60 Vbeta and 13 Jbeta primers. Measured with immunoSEQ multiplex PCR; TCRdb has only the in-frame clones, and not every one. The table includes around 150,000 clones, around three quarters detected once. V was trimmed by 5 bases and J by 6 bases, leaving 10 bases between them. Germline CDR1 MDHEN, CDR2 SYDVKM. CDR3 size: 13 residues. On this clone itself: The antigen is unknown.

This sequence originates from a man aged 35 to 55 in good health and CMV-seronegative. The rearrangement joins TRBV28 to TRBJ2-2; D is perhaps TRBD1 (5 bases). Sequencing was done on a sample of PBMCs. The DNA for the CDR3 is TGTGCCAGCAGTCTCAGGGTCCCCGGGGAGCTGTTTTTT. It codes for CASSLRVPGELFF.